This T cell receptor (beta chain) appears in the sequencing data of a study of CD4 T cell repertoires in COVID-19. Study-wide results and limits: Several top expanded SARS-CoV-2-reactive clonotypes were shared by two or three memory subsets.

Note on this clone: Its antigen is still unknown.

Germline V lookup: CDR1 SGHRS, CDR2 YFSETQ. The V and J ends lost 6 bases and 7 bases, in that order; junction bases with no gene match: 11. CDR3 size: 15 residues. Using immunoSEQ multiplex PCR, the repertoire was profiled, and TCRdb retains in-frame clones only, with some absent. The repertoire consists of some 71,000 clones, with 83% occurring once and the leading ten covering 0.5% to 0.6%. The source is a human donor who had COVID-19. V is TRBV5-1 and J is TRBJ2-1; TRBD2 agrees at 9 bases. This specimen was CD4+ T cells from peripheral blood, taken after recovery from COVID-19. Here the CDR3 DNA reads TGCGCCAGCATCCGGGGAACTAGCGGGTCAAATGAGCAGTTCTTC. Amino acid sequence: CASIRGTSGSNEQFF. The whole variable domain, remainder taken from reference TRBV5-1 and TRBJ2-1, is KAGVTQTPRYLIKTRGQQVTLSCSPISGHRSVSWYQQTPGQGLQFLFEYFSETQRNKGNFPGRFSGRQFSNSRSEMNVSTLELGDSALYLCASIRGTSGSNEQFFGPGTRLTVL.